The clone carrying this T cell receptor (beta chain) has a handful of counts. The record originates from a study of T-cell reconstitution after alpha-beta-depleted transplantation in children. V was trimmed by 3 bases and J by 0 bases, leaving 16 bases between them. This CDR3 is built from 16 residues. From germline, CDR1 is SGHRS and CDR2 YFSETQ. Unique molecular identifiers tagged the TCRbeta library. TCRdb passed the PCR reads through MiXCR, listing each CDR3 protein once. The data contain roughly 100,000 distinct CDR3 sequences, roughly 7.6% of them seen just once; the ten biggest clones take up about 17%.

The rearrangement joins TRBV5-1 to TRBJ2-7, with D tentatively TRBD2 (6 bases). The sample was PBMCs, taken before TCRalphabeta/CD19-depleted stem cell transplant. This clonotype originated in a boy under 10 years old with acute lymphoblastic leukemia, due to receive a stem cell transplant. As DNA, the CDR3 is TGCGCCAGCAGCTCGGCGGGACTGCCCCCCTCCTACGAGCAGTACTTC. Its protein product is CASSSAGLPPSYEQYF.